The 30 T cell receptor beta chains listed next were all sequenced from one sample in a study of cytomegalovirus exposure and HLA in healthy donors. Only in-frame clones appear in the TCRdb table, and some are missing; sequencing was by immunoSEQ multiplex PCR. The table shows under 100,000 clones, with approximately 96% occurring only once. The material sequenced was PBMCs. Receptor source: a man between 18 and 35 years old in good health and CMV-seronegative.

The chain is built from TRBV19 and TRBJ2-1, with a possible D match to TRBD1 (5 bases). V lost 4 bases to trimming and J lost 9 bases, with 13 bases between them. The CDR3 is made up of 13 amino acids. Per germline, CDR1 LNHDA and CDR2 SQIVND (reference sequence). CDR3 in DNA: TGTGCCAGTAGTACCAGGGATTGGGGTGAGCAGTTCTTC. Translating it yields CASSTRDWGEQFF.

V usage is TRBV19 and J usage is TRBJ1-1; 7 nucleotides align to TRBD1. Per germline, CDR1 LNHDA and CDR2 SQIVND (reference sequence). This CDR3 contains 14 residues. Trimming took 4 bases from V and 4 from J; bases not matched to a gene: 6. The CDR3 sequence: CASSTQTGVTEAFF. The DNA for the CDR3 is TGTGCCAGTAGTACCCAAACAGGGGTCACTGAAGCTTTCTTT.

The V and J genes are TRBV19 and TRBJ2-2; D remains ambiguous. CDR1 LNHDA and CDR2 SQIVND come from the germline V gene (reference sequence). The CDR3 length is 14 residues. The V end lost 5 bases, the J end lost 2 bases, and 9 bases lay between the germline ends. CDR3 residues: CASSLRLNTGELFF. The CDR3 bases are TGTGCCAGTAGTCTCCGACTTAACACCGGGGAGCTGTTTTTT. The variable domain in full, with the rest retrieved from reference TRBV19 and TRBJ2-2, is DGGITQSPKYLFRKEGQNVTLSCEQNLNHDAMYWYRQDPGQGLRLIYYSQIVNDFQKGDIAEGYSVSREKKESFPLTVTSAQKNPTAFYLCASSLRLNTGELFFGEGSRLTVL.

The rearrangement joins TRBV27 to TRBJ2-6; 9 bases agree with TRBD2. Trimming took 7 bases from V and 0 from J; bases not matched to a gene: 16. The germline CDR1 and CDR2 sequences are MNHEY and SMNVEV (reference sequence). The CDR3 has 20 residues. Here the CDR3 DNA reads TGTGCCAGCAAGGGACGGCGGGAGGGCCCTCCAAGCTCTGGGGCCAACGTCCTGACTTTC. Protein sequence: CASKGRREGPPSSGANVLTF.

V and J are TRBV27 and TRBJ1-2; tentative D call: TRBD1 (6 bases). V lost 2 bases to trimming and J lost 8 bases, with 12 bases between them. Germline loops: CDR1 MNHEY, CDR2 SMNVEV (reference sequence). The CDR3 has 13 amino acids. The CDR3 protein is CASSLIGGEGYTF. In DNA, the CDR3 is TGTGCCAGCAGTTTAATAGGGGGTGAGGGCTACACCTTC.

This clone was recorded once. The V call is TRBV6-5, the J call TRBJ2-5; D perhaps matches TRBD1 (5 bases). The CDR3 has 14 residues. The germline gives CDR1 MNHEY, CDR2 SVGAGI. Trimming pared 8 bases from V and 5 bases from J, leaving 18 bases between. The DNA of the CDR3 is TGTGCCAGCTCCTACCGGCAGGGCGCGGAGACCCAGTACTTC. Encoded protein: CASSYRQGAETQYF.

This chain uses TRBV9 with TRBJ2-5; a weak D match, TRBD2 (7 bases). V was pared by 0 bases and J by 2 bases, with 14 bases between. The germline CDR1 and CDR2 sequences are SGDLS and YYNGEE. The CDR3 totals 16 residues. The CDR3 nucleotides are TGTGCCAGCAGCGTAGGGGTGGGGGGGCGTCAAGAGACCCAGTACTTC. Translated: CASSVGVGGRQETQYF.

The rearrangement joins TRBV19 to TRBJ2-1, with 12 bases identical to TRBD2. This CDR3 is built from 17 residues. The junction had 6 bases not matched to a gene; V was cut back by 4 bases and J by 2 bases. Germline V gene data show CDR1 as LNHDA and CDR2 as SQIVND (reference sequence). The CDR3 DNA sequence: TGTGCCAGTAGTAGTCGGACTAGCGGGAAAACCTACAATGAGCAGTTCTTC. The encoded protein is CASSSRTSGKTYNEQFF.

The chain recombines TRBV7-8 with TRBJ2-5; D gene ambiguous. V was clipped by 8 bases and J by 0 bases, with 7 bases between them. CDR1 is SGHVS, CDR2 FQNEAQ, per germline. This CDR3 contains 12 residues. CDR3 sequence: CASRWYQETQYF. As DNA, the CDR3 is TGTGCCAGCCGGTGGTACCAAGAGACCCAGTACTTC.

V is TRBV10-2 and J is TRBJ2-3, with 15 bases aligning to TRBD2. The CDR3 totals 18 residues. V shed 3 bases, J shed 3 bases, and the junction held 7 bases outside the gene matches. From germline, CDR1 is WSHSY and CDR2 SAAADI. CDR3 bases: TGCGCCAGCAGTGAATGGACTAGCGGGAGGGCCTGGACAGATACGCAGTATTTT. Translating gives CASSEWTSGRAWTDTQYF.

This chain connects TRBV5-1 to TRBJ2-1; 10 positions agree with TRBD2. The V gene end was trimmed by 4 bases and the J gene end by 7 bases; junction bases not matched to a gene: 8. The CDR3 is 15 amino acids. CDR1 is SGHRS, CDR2 YFSETQ, per germline. CDR3 region: CASSPPSGSLNEQFF. The CDR3, as DNA: TGCGCCAGCAGCCCGCCTAGCGGGAGTTTAAATGAGCAGTTCTTC.

The chain has TRBV27 and TRBJ2-2; 9 nucleotides match TRBD2. The germline V gene has CDR1 MNHEY and CDR2 SMNVEV (reference sequence). The CDR3 is 16 residues long. The V segment lost 2 bases and the J segment 0 bases; nucleotides outside the gene matches: 1. Written as DNA, the CDR3 is TGTGCCAGCAGTTTAATAGCGGGAGCGAACACCGGGGAGCTGTTTTTT. It is translated as CASSLIAGANTGELFF.

V and J are TRBV7-9 and TRBJ1-5, with D possibly being TRBD1 (6 bases). Germline CDR1 SEHNR, CDR2 FQNEAQ (reference sequence). This CDR3 comprises 15 residues. V dropped 1 base and J dropped 5 bases, with 12 bases sitting between them. This CDR3 is CASSLETGRHQPQHF. The DNA for the CDR3 is TGTGCCAGCAGCTTAGAGACAGGCAGACATCAGCCCCAGCATTTT.

This clone was observed a single time. The J gene is TRBJ1-1, the V gene TRBV19; D perhaps matches TRBD1 (6 bases). The CDR3 is made up of 13 amino acids. The germline V gene has CDR1 LNHDA and CDR2 SQIVND (reference sequence). Deletions cut 6 bases from V and 6 bases from J, with 14 bases between. Written as DNA, the CDR3 is TGTGCCAGTAGGTCAGGGGTCGTGGCTGAAGCTTTCTTT. It yields the protein CASRSGVVAEAFF.

V is TRBV27 and J is TRBJ1-2, with TRBD1 matching over 7 bases. Losses at the gene ends were 3 bases for V and 4 bases for J; bases not matched to a gene: 11. CDR1 is MNHEY and CDR2 is SMNVEV in the germline V gene (reference sequence). The length of the CDR3 is 16 residues. CDR3 coding DNA: TGTGCCAGCAGTTTTACAGGGGTTGGATTTGGCTATGGCTACACCTTC. Translated: CASSFTGVGFGYGYTF.

The CDR3 sequence: CAWGEQGVYGYTF. In DNA form, the CDR3 reads TGTGCCTGGGGGGAACAGGGGGTATATGGCTACACCTTC. The chain combines TRBV30 with TRBJ1-2; 8 bases map to TRBD1. The germline V gene encodes CDR1 GTSNPN and CDR2 SVGIG (reference sequence). V dropped 5 bases and J dropped 5; count of bases not matched to a gene: 7. The CDR3 runs to 13 residues.

The chain uses TRBV15 and TRBJ2-6; D is perhaps TRBD2 (6 bases). With 8 bases removed from V and 3 bases from J, the gap between germline ends came to 8 bases. The CDR3 is 13 residues long. Germline CDR1 and CDR2: LNHNV and YYDKDF (reference sequence). For the CDR3, the DNA is TGTGCCACCGCCGGGAGTGGGGCCAACGTCCTGACTTTC. Residues: CATAGSGANVLTF.

The chain has TRBV5-8 and TRBJ1-5; 8 nucleotides agree with TRBD1. CDR1 and CDR2 from the germline V gene are SGHTS and YDEGEE. The CDR3 extends over 15 amino acids. V gave up 4 bases and J gave up 3 bases; unmatched junction bases: 6. This CDR3 reads CASSPGQVTNQPQHF. The CDR3 nucleotides are TGTGCCAGCAGCCCGGGACAGGTGACCAATCAGCCCCAGCATTTT. Full variable domain (outside the CDR3, taken from reference TRBV5-8 and TRBJ1-5): EAGVTQSPTHLIKTRGQQATLRCSPISGHTSVYWYQQALGLGLQFLLWYDEGEERNRGNFPPRFSGRQFPNYSSELNVNALELEDSALYLCASSPGQVTNQPQHFGDGTRLSIL.

The chain links TRBV27 to TRBJ2-1; no clear D. The CDR3 is 14 amino acids. Germline values: CDR1 MNHEY, CDR2 SMNVEV (reference sequence). V gave up 7 bases and J gave up 6 bases, with 16 bases separating them. The CDR3 region has the DNA TGTGCCAGCAAAGACTTCCTCTCTGCCAATGAGCAGTTCTTC. Translated: CASKDFLSANEQFF.

CDR3 nucleotide sequence: TGTGCCAGCAGTTATTCGGTACGCGGGAACAACAATGAGCAGTTCTTC. It yields the protein CASSYSVRGNNNEQFF. This rearrangement joins TRBV6-5 to TRBJ2-1, with D perhaps matching TRBD2 (6 bases). The CDR3 is made up of 16 amino acids. The V end lost 3 bases, the J end lost 5 bases, and 17 bases lay between the germline ends. Germline V CDR1 and CDR2: MNHEY, SVGAGI.

This chain's CDR3 is CASSLAEGLTGELFF. CDR3 bases: TGTGCCAGCAGTCTAGCGGAGGGGCTCACCGGGGAGCTGTTTTTT. This chain links TRBV27 with TRBJ2-2; TRBD2 aligns across 7 bases. V lost 5 bases to trimming and J lost 4 bases; unmatched junction nucleotides: 7. Germline loops: CDR1 MNHEY, CDR2 SMNVEV (reference sequence). The CDR3 has 15 amino acids.

This chain joins TRBV5-6 and TRBJ1-2; 9 bases are a match to TRBD1. There are 16 residues in the CDR3. Germline loops: CDR1 SGHDT, CDR2 YYEEEE. With 6 bases clipped from V and 0 bases from J, the junction kept 9 bases outside the gene matches. CDR3 DNA: TGTGCCAGCAACGCCGGGACAGGGTGGACTAACTATGGCTACACCTTC. Encoded protein: CASNAGTGWTNYGYTF.

This chain links TRBV29-1 with TRBJ1-3; no reliable D call. The CDR3 has 15 residues. Germline V CDR1 and CDR2: SQVTM, ANQGSEA. Trimming stripped 5 bases from V and 0 bases from J, with 14 bases between. CDR3 nucleotide sequence: TGCAGCGTTCTAGGCACGGTTACCTCTGGAAACACCATATATTTT. Protein: CSVLGTVTSGNTIYF. The variable domain in full, completed from reference TRBV29-1 and TRBJ1-3, reads SAVISQKPSRDICQRGTSLTIQCQVDSQVTMMFWYRQQPGQSLTLIATANQGSEATYESGFVIDKFPISRPNLTFSTLTVSNMSPEDSSIYLCSVLGTVTSGNTIYFGEGSWLTVV.

This chain links TRBV5-4 with TRBJ2-7, with 16 bases matching TRBD2. Losses at the gene ends were 4 bases for V and 5 bases for J; bases not matched to a gene: 6. Germline values: CDR1 SGHNT, CDR2 YYREEE (reference sequence). This CDR3 has 16 residues. CDR3: CASSIGTSGRADEQYV. CDR3 DNA: TGTGCCAGCAGCATAGGGACTAGCGGGAGGGCGGACGAGCAGTACGTC.

The J gene is TRBJ2-7, the V gene TRBV25-1, with TRBD2 identical over 7 bases. This CDR3 is 13 amino acids long. The trim removed 4 bases at V and 4 bases at J, leaving 4 bases unmatched. Per the germline V gene, CDR1 is MGHDK and CDR2 is SYGVNS. The CDR3 DNA sequence: TGTGCCAGCAGTGGCCCCGGGGGGTACGAGCAGTACGTC. Translating gives CASSGPGGYEQYV.

The J gene is TRBJ1-4, the V gene TRBV27, with D hard to call. The germline gives CDR1 MNHEY, CDR2 SMNVEV (reference sequence). This CDR3 comprises 18 residues. Trimming left V 2 bases short and J 0 bases short, with 16 bases between. Here the CDR3 reads CASSLTYYSLATNEKLFF. The CDR3 DNA sequence: TGTGCCAGCAGTTTAACTTATTACAGCCTTGCAACTAATGAAAAACTGTTTTTT.

The chain uses TRBV5-1 and TRBJ2-1, with a possible D match to TRBD1 (6 bases). The CDR3 is 17 amino acids. Trimming took 4 bases from V and 2 from J, leaving 19 bases between them. Germline CDR1 is SGHRS and CDR2 is YFSETQ. In DNA, the CDR3 is TGCGCCAGCAGCACCTACTTTACAGGGCTAGCCTACAATGAGCAGTTCTTC. Its protein is CASSTYFTGLAYNEQFF.

The chain employs TRBV11-2 and TRBJ1-5; D ambiguous. The CDR3 covers 14 residues. Trimming took 5 bases from V and 4 from J, leaving 12 bases between them. Germline V gene data show CDR1 as SGHAT and CDR2 as FQNNGV. The CDR3 DNA sequence: TGTGCCAGCAGCCCAGGACTGACGAATCAGCCCCAGCATTTT. Translating it yields CASSPGLTNQPQHF.

The genes are TRBV19 and TRBJ1-5, with a tentative D call TRBD1 (6 bases). Germline V lookup: CDR1 LNHDA, CDR2 SQIVND (reference sequence). The length of the CDR3 is 21 residues. The ends were cut back, 3 bases at V and 2 bases at J, with 29 bases in the middle. In DNA, the CDR3 is TGTGCCAGTAGTATCCCCCCGTATGCAGGGGCGCTGAGTCAGGGCAATCAGCCCCAGCATTTT. Protein sequence: CASSIPPYAGALSQGNQPQHF.

The genes are TRBV30 and TRBJ2-7; 9 bases map to TRBD2. The germline gives CDR1 GTSNPN, CDR2 SVGIG (reference sequence). V lost 6 bases to trimming and J lost 5 bases; unmatched junction nucleotides: 11. CDR3 length equals 14 residues. Written as DNA, the CDR3 is TGTGCCTGCTGTGGGGCGGGAGGGCCCCACGAGCAGTACTTC. It encodes CACCGAGGPHEQYF.